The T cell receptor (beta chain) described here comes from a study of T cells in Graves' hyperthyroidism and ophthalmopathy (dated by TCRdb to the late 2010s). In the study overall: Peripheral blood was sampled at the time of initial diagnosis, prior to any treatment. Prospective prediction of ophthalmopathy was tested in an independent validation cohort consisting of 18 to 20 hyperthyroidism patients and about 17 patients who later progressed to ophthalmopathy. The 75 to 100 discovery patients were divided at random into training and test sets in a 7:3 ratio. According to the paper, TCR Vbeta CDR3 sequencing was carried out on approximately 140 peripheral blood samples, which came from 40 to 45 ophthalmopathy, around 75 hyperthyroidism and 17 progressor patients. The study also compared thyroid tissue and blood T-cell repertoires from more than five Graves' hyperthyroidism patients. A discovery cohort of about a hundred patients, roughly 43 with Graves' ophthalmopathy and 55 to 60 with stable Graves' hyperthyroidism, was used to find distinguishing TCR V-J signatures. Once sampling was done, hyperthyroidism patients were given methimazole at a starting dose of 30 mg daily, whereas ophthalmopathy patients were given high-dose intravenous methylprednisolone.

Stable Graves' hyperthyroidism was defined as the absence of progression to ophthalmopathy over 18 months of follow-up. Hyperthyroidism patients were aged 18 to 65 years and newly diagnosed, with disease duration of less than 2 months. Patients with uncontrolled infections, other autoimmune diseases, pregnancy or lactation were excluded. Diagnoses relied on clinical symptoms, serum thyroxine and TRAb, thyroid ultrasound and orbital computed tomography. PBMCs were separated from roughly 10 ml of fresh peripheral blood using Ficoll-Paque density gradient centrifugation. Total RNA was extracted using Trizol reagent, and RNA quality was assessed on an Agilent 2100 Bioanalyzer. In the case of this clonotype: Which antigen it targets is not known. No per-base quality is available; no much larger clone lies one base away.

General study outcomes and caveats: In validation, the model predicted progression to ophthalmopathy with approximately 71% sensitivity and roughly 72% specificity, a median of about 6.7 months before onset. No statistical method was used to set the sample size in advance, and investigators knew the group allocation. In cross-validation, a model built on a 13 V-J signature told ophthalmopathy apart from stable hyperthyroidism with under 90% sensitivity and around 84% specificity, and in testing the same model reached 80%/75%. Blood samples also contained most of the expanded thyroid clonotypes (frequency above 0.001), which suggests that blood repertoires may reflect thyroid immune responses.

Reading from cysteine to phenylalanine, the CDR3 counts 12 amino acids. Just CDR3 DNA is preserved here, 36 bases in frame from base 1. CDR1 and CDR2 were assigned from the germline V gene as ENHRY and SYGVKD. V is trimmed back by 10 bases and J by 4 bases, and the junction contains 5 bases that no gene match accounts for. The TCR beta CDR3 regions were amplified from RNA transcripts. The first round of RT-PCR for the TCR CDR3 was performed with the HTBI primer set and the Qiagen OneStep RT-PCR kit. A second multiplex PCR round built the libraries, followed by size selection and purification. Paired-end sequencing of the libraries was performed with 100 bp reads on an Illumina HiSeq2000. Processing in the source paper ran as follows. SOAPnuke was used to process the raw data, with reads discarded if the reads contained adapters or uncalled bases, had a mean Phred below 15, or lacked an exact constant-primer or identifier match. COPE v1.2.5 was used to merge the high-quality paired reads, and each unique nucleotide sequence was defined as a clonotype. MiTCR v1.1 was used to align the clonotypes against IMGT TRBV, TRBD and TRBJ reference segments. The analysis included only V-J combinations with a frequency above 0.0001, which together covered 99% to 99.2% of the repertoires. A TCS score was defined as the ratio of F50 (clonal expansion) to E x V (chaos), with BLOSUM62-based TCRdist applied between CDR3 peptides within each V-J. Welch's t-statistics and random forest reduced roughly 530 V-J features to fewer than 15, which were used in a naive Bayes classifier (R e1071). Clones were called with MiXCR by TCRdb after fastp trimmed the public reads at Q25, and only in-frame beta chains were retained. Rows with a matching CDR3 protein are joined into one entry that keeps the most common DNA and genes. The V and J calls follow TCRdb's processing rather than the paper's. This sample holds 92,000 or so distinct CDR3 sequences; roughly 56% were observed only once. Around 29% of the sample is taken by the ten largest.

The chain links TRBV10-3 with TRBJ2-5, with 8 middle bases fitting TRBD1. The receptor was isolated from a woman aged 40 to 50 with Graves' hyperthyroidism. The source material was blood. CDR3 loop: CATGQGIETQYF. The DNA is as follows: TGTGCCACAGGACAGGGAATAGAGACCCAGTACTTC.